The TCR beta chain under discussion was sequenced for a study of OX40 agonist ivuxolimab in advanced cancers. The overall study: Patients were dosed intravenously with ivuxolimab at 0.01 to 10 mg/kg every 2 weeks. Partial responses were observed in three patients, of whom one had hepatocellular carcinoma and two had cutaneous melanoma.

Germline CDR1 MGHRA, CDR2 YSYEKL. The CDR3 contains 15 residues. Using immunoSEQ multiplex PCR, the repertoire was profiled, and TCRdb retains in-frame clones only, with some absent. There are 40,000 to 50,000 clones in the sample; over 65% occur only once, and more than 1.5% lies in the top ten. Worth noting for this clone: Its ends do not fully match the called genes, so a read error is possible.

Collection of blood occurred at baseline, at cycle 4 day 1, and at cycle 7 day 1. The rearrangement joins TRBV4-1 to TRBJ1-2; TRBD1 is a possible D gene (6 bases). The TCR comes from an adult with an advanced solid tumor such as melanoma, head and neck, liver or kidney cancer. The sample was CD4+ or CD8+ T cells sorted from blood, taken in a trial of the OX40 agonist ivuxolimab. The CDR3 is CASSQAPGGGSGCTF. In DNA, the CDR3 is TGCGCCAGCAGCCAAGCCCCCGGGGGCGGTTCTGGCTGCACCTTC.